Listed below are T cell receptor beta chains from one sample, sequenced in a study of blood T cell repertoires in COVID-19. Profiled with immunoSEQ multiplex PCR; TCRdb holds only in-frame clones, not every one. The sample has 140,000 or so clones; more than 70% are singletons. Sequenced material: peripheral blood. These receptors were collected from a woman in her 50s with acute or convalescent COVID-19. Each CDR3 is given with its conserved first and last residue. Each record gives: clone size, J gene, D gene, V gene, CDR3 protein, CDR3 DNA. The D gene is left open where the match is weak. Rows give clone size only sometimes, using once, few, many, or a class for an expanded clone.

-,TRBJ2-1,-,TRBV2,CASSVSSNEQFF,TGTGCCAGCAGTGTATCTTCCAATGAGCAGTTCTTC
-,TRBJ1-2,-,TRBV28,CASSLATGRNYGYTF,TGTGCCAGCAGTTTAGCAACAGGGCGTAACTATGGCTACACCTTC
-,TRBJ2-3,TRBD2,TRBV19,CASSIASGGRTYTQYF,TGTGCCAGTAGTATAGCCAGCGGGGGGCGCACATATACGCAGTATTTT
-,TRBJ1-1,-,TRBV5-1,CASSPGHKNTEAFF,TGCGCCAGCAGCCCGGGACATAAGAACACTGAAGCTTTCTTT
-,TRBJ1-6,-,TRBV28,CASRTGINSPLHF,TGTGCCAGCAGAACAGGGATTAATTCACCCCTCCACTTT
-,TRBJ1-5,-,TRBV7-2,CASGGGHQPQHF,TGTGCCAGCGGCGGGGGTCATCAGCCCCAGCATTTT
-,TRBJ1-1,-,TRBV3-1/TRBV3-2,CASTLRNTAFF,TGTGCCAGCACCCTGAGGAATACAGCTTTCTTT
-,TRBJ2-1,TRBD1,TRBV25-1,CASSSSDRALSYNEQFF,TGTGCCAGCAGTAGCTCGGACAGGGCTTTATCTTACAATGAGCAGTTCTTC
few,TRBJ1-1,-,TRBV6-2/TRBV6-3,CASSSLPYMNTEAFF,TGTGCCAGCAGTTCCCTTCCATACATGAACACTGAAGCTTTCTTT
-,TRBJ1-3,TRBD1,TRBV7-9,CASSSLGTAVGNTIYF,TGTGCCAGCAGTTCCCTGGGGACAGCGGTAGGAAACACCATATATTTT
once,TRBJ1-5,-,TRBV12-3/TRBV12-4,CASRFVGEGPQHF,TGTGCCAGCAGATTTGTTGGGGAGGGGCCCCAGCATTTT
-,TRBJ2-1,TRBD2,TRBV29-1,CSVEGLTGLAEGYNEQFF,TGCAGCGTTGAAGGGCTAACGGGACTAGCGGAAGGCTACAATGAGCAGTTCTTC
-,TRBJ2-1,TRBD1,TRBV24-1,CATRPGTGGDEQFF,TGTGCCACCAGACCCGGGACAGGGGGCGATGAGCAGTTCTTC
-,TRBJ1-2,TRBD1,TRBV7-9,CASSPTGDGYTF,TGTGCCAGCAGCCCGACAGGGGATGGCTACACCTTC
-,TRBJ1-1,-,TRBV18,CASSPRERAEAFF,TGTGCCAGCTCACCTAGGGAGCGGGCTGAAGCTTTCTTT
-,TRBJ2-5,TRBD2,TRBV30,CAWSRGTSFETQYF,TGTGCCTGGAGTCGCGGGACTAGTTTTGAGACCCAGTACTTC
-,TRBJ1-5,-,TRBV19,CASSNSGSNQPQHF,TGTGCCAGTAGTAACTCCGGTAGCAATCAGCCCCAGCATTTT
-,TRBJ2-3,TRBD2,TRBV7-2,CASSTQHGGGAGTQYF,TGTGCCAGCAGCACACAGCATGGCGGGGGGGCGGGTACGCAGTATTTT
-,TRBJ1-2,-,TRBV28,CASNTMEGNGYTF,TGTGCCAGCAACACGATGGAGGGGAATGGCTACACCTTC
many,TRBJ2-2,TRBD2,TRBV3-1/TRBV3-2,CASSHHRALGLAGANTGELFF,TGTGCCAGCAGCCATCATCGCGCGCTGGGACTAGCGGGCGCGAACACCGGGGAGCTGTTTTTT
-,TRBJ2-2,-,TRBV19,CASIIGVNTGELFF,TGTGCCAGTATCATAGGGGTCAACACCGGGGAGCTGTTTTTT
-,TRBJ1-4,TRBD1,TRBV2,CASTRQGGFREKLFF,TGTGCCAGCACTAGACAGGGGGGTTTTCGGGAAAAACTGTTTTTT
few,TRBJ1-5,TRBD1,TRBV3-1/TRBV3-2,CASSQTGPAQPQHF,TGTGCCAGCAGCCAGACAGGGCCGGCTCAGCCCCAGCATTTT
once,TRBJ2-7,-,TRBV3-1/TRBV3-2,CASSSLSYEQYF,TGTGCCAGCAGCTCTTTATCCTACGAGCAGTACTTC
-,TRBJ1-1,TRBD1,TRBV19,CASTFGQGARSREAFF,TGTGCCAGTACCTTCGGACAGGGGGCCCGTAGTAGGGAAGCTTTCTTT
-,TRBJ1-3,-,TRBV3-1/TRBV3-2,CASSLLVRAGNTIYF,TGTGCCAGCAGCCTGCTTGTGCGGGCTGGAAACACCATATATTTT
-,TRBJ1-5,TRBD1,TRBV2,CASSLTGADQPQHF,TGTGCCAGCAGCCTGACAGGGGCTGATCAGCCCCAGCATTTT
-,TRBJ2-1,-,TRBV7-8,CASSPTNYEQFF,TGTGCCAGCAGCCCTACTAACTATGAGCAGTTCTTC
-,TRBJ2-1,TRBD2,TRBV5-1,CASSLEASGRDEQFF,TGCGCCAGCAGCTTGGAGGCTAGCGGGCGGGATGAGCAGTTCTTC
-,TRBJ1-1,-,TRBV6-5,CASSQALNTEAFF,TGTGCCAGCAGCCAAGCACTGAACACTGAAGCTTTCTTT
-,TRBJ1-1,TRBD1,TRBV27,CASRPTGWDTEAFF,TGTGCCAGCAGGCCGACAGGGTGGGACACTGAAGCTTTCTTT
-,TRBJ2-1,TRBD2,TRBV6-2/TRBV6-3,CASSSHTSGGYNEQFF,TGTGCCAGCAGTTCCCACACTAGCGGGGGATACAATGAGCAGTTCTTC
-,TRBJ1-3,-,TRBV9,CASSVATYGNTIYF,TGTGCCAGCAGCGTAGCCACCTATGGAAACACCATATATTTT